Included here is one T cell receptor beta chain sequence, with context. This clonotype was recorded at least ten times. This clone's antigen is unknown. Within one base of it there is no much larger clone, and no base qualities were kept. This sample was taken from a study of neurological immune-mediated disorders (dated by TCRdb to about 2019). The study in broad terms: Among the 35 or so multiple sclerosis patients, relapsing-remitting MS was present in about 31 and secondary progressive MS was present in 3. The cohort comprised 68 subjects: some 15 HAM/TSP patients, 34 multiple sclerosis patients and around 20 healthy controls. Alongside PBMC samples, the set of about 97 TCR-beta libraries contained longitudinal samples, technical triplicates, and paired CD4+ and CD8+ T-cell subsets that had been sorted. The study compared peripheral blood TCR-beta repertoires of HTLV-I-associated myelopathy (HAM/TSP) patients, multiple sclerosis patients and healthy controls using UMI-based sequencing. Study-level results and caveats: TCR clonal expansion was highest in HAM/TSP patients and lowest in MS patients, with MS patients falling below even healthy controls. No identical CDR3 amino acid sequences were found to be shared among expanded clones across subjects, suggesting that TCR-beta repertoires were private in all groups. The MS cluster was not associated with any clinical or MRI features, and the authors stated that larger cohorts are needed. In phylogenetic analysis, the repertoires of 18 of 34 MS patients grouped into a cluster of related CDR3 sequences, which suggests a possible signature at the repertoire level.

Libraries from unsorted PBMCs were made from 2 million PBMCs kept in RNAlater at -80 degrees C until RNA extraction. Multiple sclerosis patients were enrolled in a US clinical protocol under which disease progression was evaluated by magnetic resonance imaging. PBMCs were separated from peripheral blood using Ficoll-Hypaque density gradient centrifugation and then cryopreserved in liquid nitrogen. cDNA was synthesized by template-switch 5'RACE using a primer carrying a 10-nucleotide random unique molecular identifier by which each TCR transcript was tagged. Every sequencing run covered 15-18 subjects and yielded more than 180 million TCR-beta sequences. Total RNA was extracted with the RNeasy kit. Using the KAPA Real-time Library Amplification kit, TCR-beta VDJ regions were amplified with primers for the TCR constant region and the 5'RACE anchor. Sample indexes and Illumina adaptors were added in a first PCR, and a second PCR then increased library yield. After purification with Ampure beads, the TCR product of roughly 650 bp was size-selected on a 2% E-gel SizeSelection system. Before pooling, library quality was assessed on a Bioanalyzer, concentration was determined with Qubit, and library quantification was performed with the Kapa Library Quantification kit. An Illumina HiSeq 2500 sequenced the libraries paired-end 2 x 150 bp. To increase sequence diversity, roughly 24-31% phiX was spiked into each library pool. As for the authors' bioinformatics: The quality-filtered reads were processed with the UMI-based MiGEC pipeline, whose error correction step removed more than 80% of the raw TCR sequences. IMGT germline references were used for alignment of VDJ genes, and clonotypes were defined by a unique CDR3 amino acid sequence together with V-J genes. Clonal expansion, Shannon diversity and CDR3 relatedness (CalcPairwiseDistances, ClusterSamples) were evaluated with VDJtools, and phylogenetic trees were built with CLCbio workbench. Clones with at least 8 unique UMIs were defined as expanded, with this threshold being based on coefficient-of-variation modelling across technical triplicates. The public reads were quality trimmed at Q25 with fastp and then assembled into clones with MiXCR by TCRdb, keeping productive beta chains. Rows with a matching CDR3 protein are joined into one entry that keeps the most common DNA and genes. TCRdb's processing, not the study's, gives the V and J calls here. This sample has about 120,000 distinct CDR3 sequences in its table, and approximately 3.2% of those were observed once. The ten largest clones add up to 1% to 1.5% of the sample.

The sample consisted of PBMCs. This receptor was obtained from a woman aged 30 to 39 with multiple sclerosis.

The CDR3 protein is CASSPQGLRNQPQHF. The DNA sequence is given as TGTGCCAGCAGCCCACAGGGGCTTCGCAATCAGCCCCAGCATTTT. The chain uses TRBV7-2 and TRBJ1-5; a stretch of 7 junction bases matches TRBD1. The CDR3 spans 15 residues, from the cysteine through the phenylalanine. Here the CDR3 DNA is all that survives: 45 bases in frame from base 1. CDR1 and CDR2 were assigned from the germline V gene as SGHTA and FQGNSA. V has 5 bases trimmed and J has 2 bases trimmed; junction bases matching no gene number 6.